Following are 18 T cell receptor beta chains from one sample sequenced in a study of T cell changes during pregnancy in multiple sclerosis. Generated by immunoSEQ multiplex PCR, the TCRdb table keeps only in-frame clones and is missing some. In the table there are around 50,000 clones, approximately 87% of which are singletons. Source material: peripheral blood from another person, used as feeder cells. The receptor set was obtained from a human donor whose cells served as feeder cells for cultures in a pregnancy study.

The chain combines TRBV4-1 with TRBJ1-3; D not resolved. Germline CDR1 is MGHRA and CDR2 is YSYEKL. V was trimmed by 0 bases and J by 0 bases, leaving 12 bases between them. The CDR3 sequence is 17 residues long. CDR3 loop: CASSQEAIWSSGNTIYF. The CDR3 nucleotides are TGCGCCAGCAGCCAAGAAGCCATCTGGAGCTCTGGAAACACCATATATTTT.

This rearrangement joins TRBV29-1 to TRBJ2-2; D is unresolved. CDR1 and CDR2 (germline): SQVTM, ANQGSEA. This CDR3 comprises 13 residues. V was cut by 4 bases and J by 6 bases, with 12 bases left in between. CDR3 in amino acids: CSVVYHGSGELFF. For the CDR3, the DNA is TGCAGCGTTGTGTACCACGGATCCGGGGAGCTGTTTTTT.

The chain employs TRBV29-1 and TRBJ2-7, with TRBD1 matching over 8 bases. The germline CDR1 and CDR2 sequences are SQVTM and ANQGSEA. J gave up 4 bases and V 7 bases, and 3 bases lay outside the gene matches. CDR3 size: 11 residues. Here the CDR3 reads CSARQGYEQYF. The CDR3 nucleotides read TGCAGCGCCAGACAGGGGTACGAGCAGTACTTC.

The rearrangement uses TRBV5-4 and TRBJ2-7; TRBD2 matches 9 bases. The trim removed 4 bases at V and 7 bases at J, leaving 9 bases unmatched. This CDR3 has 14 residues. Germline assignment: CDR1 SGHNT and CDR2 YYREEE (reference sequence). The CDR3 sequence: CASSRSGRPWEQYF. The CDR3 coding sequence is TGTGCCAGCAGCAGGAGCGGGAGGCCTTGGGAGCAGTACTTC.

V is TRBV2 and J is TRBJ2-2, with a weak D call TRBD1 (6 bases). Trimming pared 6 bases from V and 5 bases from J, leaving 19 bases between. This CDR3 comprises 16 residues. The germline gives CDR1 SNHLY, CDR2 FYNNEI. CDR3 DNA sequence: TGTGCCAGCAGAGGACAGCCCGTCCAGGGGACCGGGGAGCTGTTTTTT. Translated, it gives CASRGQPVQGTGELFF.

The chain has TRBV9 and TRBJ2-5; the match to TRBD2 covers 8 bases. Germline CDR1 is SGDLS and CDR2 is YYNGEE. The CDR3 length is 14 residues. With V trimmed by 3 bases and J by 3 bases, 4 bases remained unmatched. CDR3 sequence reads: CASSAGGPKETQYF. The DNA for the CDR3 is TGTGCCAGCAGCGCGGGGGGGCCCAAAGAGACCCAGTACTTC.

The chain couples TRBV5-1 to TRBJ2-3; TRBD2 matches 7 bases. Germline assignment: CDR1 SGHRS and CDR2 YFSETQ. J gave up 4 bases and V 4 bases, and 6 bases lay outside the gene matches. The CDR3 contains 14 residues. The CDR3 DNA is TGCGCCAGCAGCGACGAGGGAGGGGCAGATACGCAGTATTTT. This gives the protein CASSDEGGADTQYF.

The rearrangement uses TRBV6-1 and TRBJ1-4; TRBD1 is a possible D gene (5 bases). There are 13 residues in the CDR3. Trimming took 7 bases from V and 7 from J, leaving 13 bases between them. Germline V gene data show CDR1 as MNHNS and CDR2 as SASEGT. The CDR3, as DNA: TGTGCCAGCATTCGGGACTCGGGTGAAAAACTGTTTTTT. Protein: CASIRDSGEKLFF.

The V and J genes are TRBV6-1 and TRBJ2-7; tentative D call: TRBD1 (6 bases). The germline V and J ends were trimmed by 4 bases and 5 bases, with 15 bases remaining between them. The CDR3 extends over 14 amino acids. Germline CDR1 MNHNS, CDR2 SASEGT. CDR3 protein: CASSVTGKGDEQYF. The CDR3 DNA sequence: TGTGCCAGCAGTGTTACAGGGAAGGGGGACGAGCAGTACTTC.

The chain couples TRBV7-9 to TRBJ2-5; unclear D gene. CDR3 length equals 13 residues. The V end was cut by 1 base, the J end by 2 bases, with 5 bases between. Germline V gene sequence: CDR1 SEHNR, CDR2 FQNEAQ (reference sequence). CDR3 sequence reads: CASSLERQETQYF. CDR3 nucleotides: TGTGCCAGCAGCTTAGAGAGACAAGAGACCCAGTACTTC.

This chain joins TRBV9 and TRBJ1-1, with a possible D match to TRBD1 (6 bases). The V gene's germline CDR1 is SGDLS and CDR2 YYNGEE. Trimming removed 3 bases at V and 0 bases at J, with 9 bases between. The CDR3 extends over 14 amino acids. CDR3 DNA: TGTGCCAGCAGCGAAACAGGGATGAACACTGAAGCTTTCTTT. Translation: CASSETGMNTEAFF.

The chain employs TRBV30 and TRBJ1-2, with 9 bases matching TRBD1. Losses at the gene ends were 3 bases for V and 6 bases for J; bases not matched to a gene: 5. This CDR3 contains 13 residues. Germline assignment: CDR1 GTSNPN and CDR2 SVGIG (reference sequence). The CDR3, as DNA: TGTGCCTGGAGACTGACAGGGGGGAATGGCTACACCTTC. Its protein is CAWRLTGGNGYTF.

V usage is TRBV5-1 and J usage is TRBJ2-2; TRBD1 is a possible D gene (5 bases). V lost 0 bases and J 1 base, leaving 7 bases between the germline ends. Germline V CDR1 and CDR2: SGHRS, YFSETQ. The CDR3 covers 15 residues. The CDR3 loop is CASSLEGQNTGELFF. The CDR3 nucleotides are TGCGCCAGCAGCTTGGAGGGGCAGAACACCGGGGAGCTGTTTTTT.

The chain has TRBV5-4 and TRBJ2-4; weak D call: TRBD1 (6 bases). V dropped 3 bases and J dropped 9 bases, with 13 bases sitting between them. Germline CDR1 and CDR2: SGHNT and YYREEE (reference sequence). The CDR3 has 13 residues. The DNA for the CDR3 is TGTGCCAGCAGCTCTATGACAGGAGGCATTCAGTACTTC. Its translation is CASSSMTGGIQYF.

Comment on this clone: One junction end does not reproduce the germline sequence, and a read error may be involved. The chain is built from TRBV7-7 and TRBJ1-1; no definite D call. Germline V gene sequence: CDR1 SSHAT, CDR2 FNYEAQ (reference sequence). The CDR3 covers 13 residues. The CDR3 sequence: CASSLDENTEAFF. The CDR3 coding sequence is TGTGCTAGCAGCTTAGATGAGAACACTGAAGCTTTCTTT.

DNA for the CDR3: TGCGCCAGCAGCCAAGGGACTAGCGGGACTGTCGAGCAGTACTTC. It is translated as CASSQGTSGTVEQYF. The V and J genes are TRBV4-3 and TRBJ2-7; 12 nucleotides agree with TRBD2. The V gene end was trimmed by 1 base and the J gene end by 6 bases; junction bases not matched to a gene: 4. This CDR3 is built from 15 residues. The germline V gene has CDR1 LGHNA and CDR2 YSLEER.

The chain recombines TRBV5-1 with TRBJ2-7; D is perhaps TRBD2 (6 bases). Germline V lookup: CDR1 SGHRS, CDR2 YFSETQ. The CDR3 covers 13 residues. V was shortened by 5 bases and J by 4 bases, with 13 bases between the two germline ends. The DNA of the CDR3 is TGCGCCAGCAGTGGGGGGAATTTGTACGAGCAGTACTTC. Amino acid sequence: CASSGGNLYEQYF.

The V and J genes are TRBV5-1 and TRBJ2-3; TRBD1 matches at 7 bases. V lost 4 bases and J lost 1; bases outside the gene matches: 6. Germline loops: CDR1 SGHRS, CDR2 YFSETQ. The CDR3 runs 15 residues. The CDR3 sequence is CASSLGTVGTDTQYF. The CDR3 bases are TGCGCCAGCAGCCTCGGGACAGTCGGCACAGATACGCAGTATTTT.